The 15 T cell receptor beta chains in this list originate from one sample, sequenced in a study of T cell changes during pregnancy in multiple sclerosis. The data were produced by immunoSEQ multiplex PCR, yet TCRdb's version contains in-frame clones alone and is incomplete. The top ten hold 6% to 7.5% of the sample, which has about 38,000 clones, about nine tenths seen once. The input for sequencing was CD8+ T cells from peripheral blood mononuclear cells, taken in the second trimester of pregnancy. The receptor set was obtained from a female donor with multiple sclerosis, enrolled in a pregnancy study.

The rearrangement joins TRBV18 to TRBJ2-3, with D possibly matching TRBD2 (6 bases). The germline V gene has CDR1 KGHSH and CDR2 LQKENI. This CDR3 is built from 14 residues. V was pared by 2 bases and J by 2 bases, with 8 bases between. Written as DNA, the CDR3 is TGTGCCAGCTCACCAAGCGGGTTCACAGATACGCAGTATTTT. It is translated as CASSPSGFTDTQYF.

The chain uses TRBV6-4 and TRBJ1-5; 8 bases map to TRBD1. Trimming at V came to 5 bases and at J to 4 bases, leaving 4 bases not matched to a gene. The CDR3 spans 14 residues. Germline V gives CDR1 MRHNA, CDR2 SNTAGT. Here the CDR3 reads CASSSGQGNQPQHF. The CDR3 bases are TGTGCCAGCAGTTCCGGACAGGGAAATCAGCCCCAGCATTTT.

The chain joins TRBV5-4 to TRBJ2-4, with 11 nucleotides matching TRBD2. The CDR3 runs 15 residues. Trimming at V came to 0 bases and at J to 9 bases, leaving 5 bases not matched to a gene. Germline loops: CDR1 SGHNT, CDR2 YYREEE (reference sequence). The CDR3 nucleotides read TGTGCCAGCAGCTTGGGTCCCCTAGCGGGAGGCATTCAGTACTTC. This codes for CASSLGPLAGGIQYF.

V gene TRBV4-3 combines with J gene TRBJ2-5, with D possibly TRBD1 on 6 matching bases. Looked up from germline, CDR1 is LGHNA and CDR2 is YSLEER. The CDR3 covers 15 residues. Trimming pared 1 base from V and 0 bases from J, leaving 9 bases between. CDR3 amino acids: CASSQGTVNQETQYF. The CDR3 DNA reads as TGCGCCAGCAGCCAAGGGACAGTCAACCAAGAGACCCAGTACTTC.

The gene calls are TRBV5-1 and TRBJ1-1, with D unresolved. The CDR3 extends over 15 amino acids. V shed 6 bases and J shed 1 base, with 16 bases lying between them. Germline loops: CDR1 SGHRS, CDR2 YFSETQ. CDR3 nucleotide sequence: TGCGCCAGCACGGGAGAAGGGTGGGGGAACACTGAAGCTTTCTTT. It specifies CASTGEGWGNTEAFF.

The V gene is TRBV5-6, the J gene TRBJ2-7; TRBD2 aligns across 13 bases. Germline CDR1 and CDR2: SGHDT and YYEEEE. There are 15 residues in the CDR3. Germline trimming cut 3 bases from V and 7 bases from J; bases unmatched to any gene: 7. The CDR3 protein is CASSSGTSGVEEQYF. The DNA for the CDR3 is TGTGCCAGCAGCTCCGGGACTAGCGGGGTCGAGGAGCAGTACTTC.

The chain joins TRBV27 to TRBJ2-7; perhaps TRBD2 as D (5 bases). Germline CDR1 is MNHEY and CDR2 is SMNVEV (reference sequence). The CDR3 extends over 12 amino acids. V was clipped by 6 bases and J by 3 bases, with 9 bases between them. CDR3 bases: TGTGCCAGCAGGGACTTCTTCTACGAGCAGTACTTC. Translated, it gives CASRDFFYEQYF.

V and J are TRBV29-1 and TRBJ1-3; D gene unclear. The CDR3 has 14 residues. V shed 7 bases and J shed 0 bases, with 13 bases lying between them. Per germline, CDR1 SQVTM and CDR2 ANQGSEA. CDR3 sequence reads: CSATSARSGNTIYF. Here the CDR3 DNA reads TGCAGCGCCACATCTGCCCGCTCTGGAAACACCATATATTTT. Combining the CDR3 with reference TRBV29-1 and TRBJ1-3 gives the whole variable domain SAVISQKPSRDICQRGTSLTIQCQVDSQVTMMFWYRQQPGQSLTLIATANQGSEATYESGFVIDKFPISRPNLTFSTLTVSNMSPEDSSIYLCSATSARSGNTIYFGEGSWLTVV.

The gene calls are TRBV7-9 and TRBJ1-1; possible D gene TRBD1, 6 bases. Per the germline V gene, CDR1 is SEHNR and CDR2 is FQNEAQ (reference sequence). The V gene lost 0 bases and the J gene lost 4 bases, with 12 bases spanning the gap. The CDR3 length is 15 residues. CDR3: CASSLATGSATEAFF. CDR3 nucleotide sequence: TGTGCCAGCAGCTTAGCTACAGGGTCCGCCACTGAAGCTTTCTTT.

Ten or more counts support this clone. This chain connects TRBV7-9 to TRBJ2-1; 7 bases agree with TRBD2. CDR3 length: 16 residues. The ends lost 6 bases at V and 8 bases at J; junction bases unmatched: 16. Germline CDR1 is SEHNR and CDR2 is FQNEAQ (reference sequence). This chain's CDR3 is CASSSEGGSIAYEQFF. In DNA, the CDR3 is TGTGCCAGCAGTTCCGAGGGCGGGAGCATTGCCTATGAGCAGTTCTTC.

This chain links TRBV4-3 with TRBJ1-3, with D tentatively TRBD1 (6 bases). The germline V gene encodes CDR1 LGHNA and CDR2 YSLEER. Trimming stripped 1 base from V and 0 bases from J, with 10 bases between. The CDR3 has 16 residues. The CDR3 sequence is CASSQASTGSGNTIYF. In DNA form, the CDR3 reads TGCGCCAGCAGCCAAGCATCGACAGGCTCTGGAAACACCATATATTTT.

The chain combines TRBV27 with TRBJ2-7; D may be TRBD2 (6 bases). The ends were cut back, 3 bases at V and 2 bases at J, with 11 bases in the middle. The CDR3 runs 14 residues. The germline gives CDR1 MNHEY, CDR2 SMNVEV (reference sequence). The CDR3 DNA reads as TGTGCCAGCAGTTTTGGGACTCCAGCCTACGAGCAGTACTTC. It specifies CASSFGTPAYEQYF.

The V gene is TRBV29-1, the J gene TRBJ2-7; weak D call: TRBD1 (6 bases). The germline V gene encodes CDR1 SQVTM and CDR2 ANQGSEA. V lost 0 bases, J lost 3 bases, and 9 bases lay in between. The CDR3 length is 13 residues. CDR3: CSVEDTRGYEQYF. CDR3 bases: TGCAGCGTTGAAGACACCAGGGGCTACGAGCAGTACTTC.

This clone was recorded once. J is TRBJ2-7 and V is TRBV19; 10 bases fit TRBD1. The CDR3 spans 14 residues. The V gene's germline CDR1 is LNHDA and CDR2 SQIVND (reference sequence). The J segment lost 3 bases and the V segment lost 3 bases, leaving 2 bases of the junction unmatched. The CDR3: CASSIGTGDYEQYF. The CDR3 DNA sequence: TGTGCCAGTAGTATTGGGACAGGGGACTACGAGCAGTACTTC.

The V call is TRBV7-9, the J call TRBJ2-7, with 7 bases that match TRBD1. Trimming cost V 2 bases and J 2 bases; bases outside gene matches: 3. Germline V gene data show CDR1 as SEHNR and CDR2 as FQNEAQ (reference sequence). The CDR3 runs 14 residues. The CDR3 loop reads CASSLQGETYEQYF. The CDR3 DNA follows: TGTGCCAGCAGCTTACAGGGGGAAACCTACGAGCAGTACTTC.